This T cell receptor beta chain was identified in a study of T cell responses to AZD1222 COVID-19 vaccine. General study results and limits: Seropositive at baseline were only 5 or 6 AZD1222 recipients. Spike as a whole was targeted by vaccine-associated CD4 TCRs, dominant at 160-218 and 743-854. Donors were largely white British and mainly female; clonal diversity was possibly underestimated.

TCRdb's copy holds only in-frame clones and misses some; the assay was immunoSEQ multiplex PCR. The top ten clones hold 6.9% of a sample with about 120,000 clones, just over 90% of them seen once. About this clone: The antigen is undetermined.

Losses at the gene ends were 6 bases for V and 5 bases for J; bases not matched to a gene: 4. The CDR3 totals 14 residues. From germline, CDR1 is SNHLY and CDR2 FYNNEI. The source of this sequence is an adult in good health. J is TRBJ1-6 and V is TRBV2; 7 nucleotides agree with TRBD1. The sample in question was peripheral blood, obtained on day 0 of AZD1222 vaccination. CDR3 sequence reads: CASRQGRNNSPLHF. In DNA form, the CDR3 reads TGTGCCAGCAGACAGGGGAGAAATAATTCACCCCTCCACTTT. The variable domain in full, completed from reference TRBV2 and TRBJ1-6, reads EPEVTQTPSHQVTQMGQEVILRCVPISNHLYFYWYRQILGQKVEFLVSFYNNEISEKSEIFDDQFSVERPDGSNFTLKIRSTKLEDSAMYFCASRQGRNNSPLHFGNGTRLTVT.